This T cell receptor (beta chain) appears in the sequencing data of a study of T cell responses to AZD1222 COVID-19 vaccine. Study conclusions and caveats: Reportedly, nearly half the spike-specific TCRs target unmutated variant regions. Dominant at 160-218 and 743-854, vaccine-associated CD4 TCRs also spanned spike. No day 14 peak samples; only post-peak repertoires were characterized.

Clones were sequenced by immunoSEQ multiplex PCR, and TCRdb holds only the in-frame ones, with some missing. The repertoire holds about 150,000 clones, with approximately 90% as singletons. A word on this clone: Its antigen is not known.

The CDR3 has 14 amino acids. Germline V gene sequence: CDR1 SGHTS, CDR2 YDEGEE. Trimming removed 0 bases from V and 3 bases from J, with 9 bases in between. The sequencing here drew on peripheral blood, taken on day 0 of AZD1222 vaccination. This receptor was obtained from an adult in good health. The V gene is TRBV5-8, the J gene TRBJ1-1; no clear D. The CDR3: CASSLVRRDTEAFF. For the CDR3, the DNA is TGTGCCAGCAGCTTGGTGAGGCGGGACACTGAAGCTTTCTTT.